This T cell receptor beta chain was captured in a study of cytomegalovirus exposure and HLA in healthy donors. Findings and limits, study-wide: It emerged from a later analysis that several of the most significant clusters appeared to be linked to common viral pathogens. Evidence from a later analysis indicated that most CMV-associated TCR beta chains looked HLA-restricted. As a later analysis showed, a missense DCLRE1C variant was linked to trimming of TCR beta V- and J-genes. TCR beta chains associated with HLA were, in a later analysis, more clonally expanded than equally common others.

A word on this clone: Its matching antigen is unknown.

CDR1 and CDR2 (germline): SGHAT, FQNNGV. V shed 5 bases and J 8 bases; nucleotides not matched to a gene: 11. The CDR3 contains 15 residues. PCR employed 60 Vbeta and 13 Jbeta primers. TCRdb keeps only in-frame clones here, not all; method: immunoSEQ multiplex PCR. The table has approximately 150,000 clones, 76% seen once. Sequencing was done on a sample of PBMCs. The chain couples TRBV11-2 to TRBJ1-1, with 10 bases matching TRBD1. This receptor was obtained from a woman aged 40 to 50 in good health and CMV-seronegative. CDR3 sequence: CASSPRGTGDYEAFF. The CDR3 DNA sequence: TGTGCCAGCAGCCCTAGAGGGACAGGGGACTACGAAGCTTTCTTT.